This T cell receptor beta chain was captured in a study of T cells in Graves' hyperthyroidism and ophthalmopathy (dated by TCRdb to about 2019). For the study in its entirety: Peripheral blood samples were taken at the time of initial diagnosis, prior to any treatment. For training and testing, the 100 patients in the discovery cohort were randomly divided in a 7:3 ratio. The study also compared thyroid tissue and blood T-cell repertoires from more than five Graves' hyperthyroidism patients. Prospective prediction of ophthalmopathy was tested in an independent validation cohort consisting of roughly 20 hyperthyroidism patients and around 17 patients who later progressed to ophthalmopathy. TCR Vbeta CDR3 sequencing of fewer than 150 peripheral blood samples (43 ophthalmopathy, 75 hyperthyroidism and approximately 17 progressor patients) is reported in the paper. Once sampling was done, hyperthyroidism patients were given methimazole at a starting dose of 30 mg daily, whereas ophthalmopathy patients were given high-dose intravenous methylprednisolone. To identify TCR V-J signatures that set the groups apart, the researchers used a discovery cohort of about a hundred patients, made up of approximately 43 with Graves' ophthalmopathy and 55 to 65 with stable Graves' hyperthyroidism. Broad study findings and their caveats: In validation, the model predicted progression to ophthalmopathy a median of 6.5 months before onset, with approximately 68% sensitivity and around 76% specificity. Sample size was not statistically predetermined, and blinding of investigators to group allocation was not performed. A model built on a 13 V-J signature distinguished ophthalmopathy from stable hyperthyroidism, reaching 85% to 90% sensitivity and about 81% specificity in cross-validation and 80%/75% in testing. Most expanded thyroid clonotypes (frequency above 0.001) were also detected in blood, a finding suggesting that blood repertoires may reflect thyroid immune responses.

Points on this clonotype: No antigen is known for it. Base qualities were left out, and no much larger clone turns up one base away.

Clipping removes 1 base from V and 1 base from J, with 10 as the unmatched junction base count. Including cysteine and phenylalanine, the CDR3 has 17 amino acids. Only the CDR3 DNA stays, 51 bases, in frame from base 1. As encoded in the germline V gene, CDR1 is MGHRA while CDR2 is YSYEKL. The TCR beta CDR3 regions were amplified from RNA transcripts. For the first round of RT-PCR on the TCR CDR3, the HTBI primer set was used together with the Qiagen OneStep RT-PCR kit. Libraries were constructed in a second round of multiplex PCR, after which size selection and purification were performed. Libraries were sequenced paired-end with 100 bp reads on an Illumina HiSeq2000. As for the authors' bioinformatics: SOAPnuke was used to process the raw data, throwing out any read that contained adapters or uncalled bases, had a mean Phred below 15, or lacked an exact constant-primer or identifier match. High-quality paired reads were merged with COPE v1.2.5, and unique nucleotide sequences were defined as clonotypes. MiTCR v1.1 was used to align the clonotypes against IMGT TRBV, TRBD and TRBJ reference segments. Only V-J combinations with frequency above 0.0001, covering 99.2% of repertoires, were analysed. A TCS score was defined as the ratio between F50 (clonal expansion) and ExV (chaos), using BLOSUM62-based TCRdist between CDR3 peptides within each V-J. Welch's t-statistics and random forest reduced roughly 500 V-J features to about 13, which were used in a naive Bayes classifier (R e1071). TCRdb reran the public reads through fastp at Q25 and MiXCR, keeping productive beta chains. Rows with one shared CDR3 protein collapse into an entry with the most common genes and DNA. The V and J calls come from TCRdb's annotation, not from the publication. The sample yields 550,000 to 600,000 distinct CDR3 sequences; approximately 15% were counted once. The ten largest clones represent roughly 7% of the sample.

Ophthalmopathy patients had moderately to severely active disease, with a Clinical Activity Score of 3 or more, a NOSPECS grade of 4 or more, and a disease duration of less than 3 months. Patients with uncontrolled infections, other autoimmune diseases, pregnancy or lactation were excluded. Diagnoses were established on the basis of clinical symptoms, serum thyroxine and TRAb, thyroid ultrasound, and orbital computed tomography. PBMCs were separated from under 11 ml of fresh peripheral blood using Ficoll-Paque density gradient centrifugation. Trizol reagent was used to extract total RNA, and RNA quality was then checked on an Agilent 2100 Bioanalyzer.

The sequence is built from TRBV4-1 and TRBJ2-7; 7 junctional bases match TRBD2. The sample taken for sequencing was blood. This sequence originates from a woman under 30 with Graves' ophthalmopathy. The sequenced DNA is TGCGCCAGCAGCCAAGTAATACTTTGGACTAGGTCCTACGAGCAGTACTTC. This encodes CASSQVILWTRSYEQYF.